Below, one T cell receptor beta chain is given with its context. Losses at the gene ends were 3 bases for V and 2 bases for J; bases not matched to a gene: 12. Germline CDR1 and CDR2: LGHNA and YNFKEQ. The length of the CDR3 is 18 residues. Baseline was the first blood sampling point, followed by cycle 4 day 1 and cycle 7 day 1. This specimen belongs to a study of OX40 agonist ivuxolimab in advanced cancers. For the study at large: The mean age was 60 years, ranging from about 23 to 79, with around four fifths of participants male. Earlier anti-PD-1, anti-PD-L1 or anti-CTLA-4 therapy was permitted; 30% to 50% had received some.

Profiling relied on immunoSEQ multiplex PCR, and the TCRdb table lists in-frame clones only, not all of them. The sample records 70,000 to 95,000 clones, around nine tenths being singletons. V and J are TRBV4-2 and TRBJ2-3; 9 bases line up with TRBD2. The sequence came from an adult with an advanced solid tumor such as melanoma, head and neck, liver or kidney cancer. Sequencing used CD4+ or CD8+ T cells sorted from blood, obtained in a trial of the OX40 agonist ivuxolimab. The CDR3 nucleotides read TGTGCCAGCAGCCATGGGAGGGTTCTAGCGGGATACACAGATACGCAGTATTTT. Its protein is CASSHGRVLAGYTDTQYF.